This T cell receptor beta chain came from a study of shared clonotypes between healthy human individuals. Naive-designated CD8 cells lacked CD45RO, were positively enriched for CCR7, and omitted terminally differentiated effector memory CD45RA+ cells. Per germline, CDR1 LNHDA and CDR2 SQIVND (reference sequence). The CDR3 totals 15 residues. The ends lost 5 bases at V and 5 bases at J; junction bases unmatched: 8. Measured with immunoSEQ multiplex PCR; TCRdb has only the in-frame clones, and not every one. The table lists a few million clones, just over 90% of them singletons. The sequenced sample consisted of naive CD8+ T cells from PBMCs. The J gene is TRBJ2-2, the V gene TRBV19; 7 bases align to TRBD2. The sequence was collected from a man aged 18 to 29 in good health. Some clones in this sample may be carry-over from other donors' samples. CDR3 sequence (DNA): TGTGCCAGTAGTCCCTGGACTAGTACTACCGGGGAGCTGTTTTTT. The encoded protein is CASSPWTSTTGELFF. Looking up the rest from reference TRBV19 and TRBJ2-2 gives the full variable domain: DGGITQSPKYLFRKEGQNVTLSCEQNLNHDAMYWYRQDPGQGLRLIYYSQIVNDFQKGDIAEGYSVSREKKESFPLTVTSAQKNPTAFYLCASSPWTSTTGELFFGEGSRLTVL.